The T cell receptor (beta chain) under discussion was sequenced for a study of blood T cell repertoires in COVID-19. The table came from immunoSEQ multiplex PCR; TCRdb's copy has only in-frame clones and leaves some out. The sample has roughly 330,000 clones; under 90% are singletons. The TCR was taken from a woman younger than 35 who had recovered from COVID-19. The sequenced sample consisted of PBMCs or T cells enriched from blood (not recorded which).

The CDR3 loop reads CASSQGGRATEAFF. The CDR3 nucleotides are TGTGCCAGCAGCCAGGGGGGAAGGGCGACTGAAGCTTTCTTT. The chain employs TRBV3-1 (or the pseudogene TRBV3-2) and TRBJ1-1; tentatively, D is TRBD1 (5 bases). This CDR3 spans 14 amino acids. From germline, CDR1 is LGHDT and CDR2 YNNKEL (reference sequence). V was clipped by 3 bases and J by 5 bases, with 13 bases between them.